This TCR beta chain came from a study of shared clonotypes between healthy human individuals. Germline assignment: CDR1 SEHNR and CDR2 FQNEAQ (reference sequence). The CDR3 has 13 amino acids. V was cut by 2 bases and J by 0 bases, with 3 bases left in between. Libraries were prepared by immunoSEQ multiplex PCR; TCRdb keeps only in-frame clonotypes and omits some of them. The table has around 330,000 clones, roughly 70% seen once. The chain has TRBV7-9 and TRBJ2-3, with unresolved D. Material for sequencing was memory CD4+ T cells sorted from blood. Subset of the sample: CD45RA-negative fraction. This receptor was obtained from a young man in good health. CDR3 DNA sequence: TGTGCCAGCAGCTTACTAAGCACAGATACGCAGTATTTT. Its protein product is CASSLLSTDTQYF. The full variable domain, in which reference TRBV7-9 and TRBJ2-3 provide the parts outside the CDR3, is DTGVSQNPRHKITKRGQNVTFRCDPISEHNRLYWYRQTLGQGPEFLTYFQNEAQLEKSRLLSDRFSAERPKGSFSTLEIQRTEQGDSAMYLCASSLLSTDTQYFGPGTRLTVL.